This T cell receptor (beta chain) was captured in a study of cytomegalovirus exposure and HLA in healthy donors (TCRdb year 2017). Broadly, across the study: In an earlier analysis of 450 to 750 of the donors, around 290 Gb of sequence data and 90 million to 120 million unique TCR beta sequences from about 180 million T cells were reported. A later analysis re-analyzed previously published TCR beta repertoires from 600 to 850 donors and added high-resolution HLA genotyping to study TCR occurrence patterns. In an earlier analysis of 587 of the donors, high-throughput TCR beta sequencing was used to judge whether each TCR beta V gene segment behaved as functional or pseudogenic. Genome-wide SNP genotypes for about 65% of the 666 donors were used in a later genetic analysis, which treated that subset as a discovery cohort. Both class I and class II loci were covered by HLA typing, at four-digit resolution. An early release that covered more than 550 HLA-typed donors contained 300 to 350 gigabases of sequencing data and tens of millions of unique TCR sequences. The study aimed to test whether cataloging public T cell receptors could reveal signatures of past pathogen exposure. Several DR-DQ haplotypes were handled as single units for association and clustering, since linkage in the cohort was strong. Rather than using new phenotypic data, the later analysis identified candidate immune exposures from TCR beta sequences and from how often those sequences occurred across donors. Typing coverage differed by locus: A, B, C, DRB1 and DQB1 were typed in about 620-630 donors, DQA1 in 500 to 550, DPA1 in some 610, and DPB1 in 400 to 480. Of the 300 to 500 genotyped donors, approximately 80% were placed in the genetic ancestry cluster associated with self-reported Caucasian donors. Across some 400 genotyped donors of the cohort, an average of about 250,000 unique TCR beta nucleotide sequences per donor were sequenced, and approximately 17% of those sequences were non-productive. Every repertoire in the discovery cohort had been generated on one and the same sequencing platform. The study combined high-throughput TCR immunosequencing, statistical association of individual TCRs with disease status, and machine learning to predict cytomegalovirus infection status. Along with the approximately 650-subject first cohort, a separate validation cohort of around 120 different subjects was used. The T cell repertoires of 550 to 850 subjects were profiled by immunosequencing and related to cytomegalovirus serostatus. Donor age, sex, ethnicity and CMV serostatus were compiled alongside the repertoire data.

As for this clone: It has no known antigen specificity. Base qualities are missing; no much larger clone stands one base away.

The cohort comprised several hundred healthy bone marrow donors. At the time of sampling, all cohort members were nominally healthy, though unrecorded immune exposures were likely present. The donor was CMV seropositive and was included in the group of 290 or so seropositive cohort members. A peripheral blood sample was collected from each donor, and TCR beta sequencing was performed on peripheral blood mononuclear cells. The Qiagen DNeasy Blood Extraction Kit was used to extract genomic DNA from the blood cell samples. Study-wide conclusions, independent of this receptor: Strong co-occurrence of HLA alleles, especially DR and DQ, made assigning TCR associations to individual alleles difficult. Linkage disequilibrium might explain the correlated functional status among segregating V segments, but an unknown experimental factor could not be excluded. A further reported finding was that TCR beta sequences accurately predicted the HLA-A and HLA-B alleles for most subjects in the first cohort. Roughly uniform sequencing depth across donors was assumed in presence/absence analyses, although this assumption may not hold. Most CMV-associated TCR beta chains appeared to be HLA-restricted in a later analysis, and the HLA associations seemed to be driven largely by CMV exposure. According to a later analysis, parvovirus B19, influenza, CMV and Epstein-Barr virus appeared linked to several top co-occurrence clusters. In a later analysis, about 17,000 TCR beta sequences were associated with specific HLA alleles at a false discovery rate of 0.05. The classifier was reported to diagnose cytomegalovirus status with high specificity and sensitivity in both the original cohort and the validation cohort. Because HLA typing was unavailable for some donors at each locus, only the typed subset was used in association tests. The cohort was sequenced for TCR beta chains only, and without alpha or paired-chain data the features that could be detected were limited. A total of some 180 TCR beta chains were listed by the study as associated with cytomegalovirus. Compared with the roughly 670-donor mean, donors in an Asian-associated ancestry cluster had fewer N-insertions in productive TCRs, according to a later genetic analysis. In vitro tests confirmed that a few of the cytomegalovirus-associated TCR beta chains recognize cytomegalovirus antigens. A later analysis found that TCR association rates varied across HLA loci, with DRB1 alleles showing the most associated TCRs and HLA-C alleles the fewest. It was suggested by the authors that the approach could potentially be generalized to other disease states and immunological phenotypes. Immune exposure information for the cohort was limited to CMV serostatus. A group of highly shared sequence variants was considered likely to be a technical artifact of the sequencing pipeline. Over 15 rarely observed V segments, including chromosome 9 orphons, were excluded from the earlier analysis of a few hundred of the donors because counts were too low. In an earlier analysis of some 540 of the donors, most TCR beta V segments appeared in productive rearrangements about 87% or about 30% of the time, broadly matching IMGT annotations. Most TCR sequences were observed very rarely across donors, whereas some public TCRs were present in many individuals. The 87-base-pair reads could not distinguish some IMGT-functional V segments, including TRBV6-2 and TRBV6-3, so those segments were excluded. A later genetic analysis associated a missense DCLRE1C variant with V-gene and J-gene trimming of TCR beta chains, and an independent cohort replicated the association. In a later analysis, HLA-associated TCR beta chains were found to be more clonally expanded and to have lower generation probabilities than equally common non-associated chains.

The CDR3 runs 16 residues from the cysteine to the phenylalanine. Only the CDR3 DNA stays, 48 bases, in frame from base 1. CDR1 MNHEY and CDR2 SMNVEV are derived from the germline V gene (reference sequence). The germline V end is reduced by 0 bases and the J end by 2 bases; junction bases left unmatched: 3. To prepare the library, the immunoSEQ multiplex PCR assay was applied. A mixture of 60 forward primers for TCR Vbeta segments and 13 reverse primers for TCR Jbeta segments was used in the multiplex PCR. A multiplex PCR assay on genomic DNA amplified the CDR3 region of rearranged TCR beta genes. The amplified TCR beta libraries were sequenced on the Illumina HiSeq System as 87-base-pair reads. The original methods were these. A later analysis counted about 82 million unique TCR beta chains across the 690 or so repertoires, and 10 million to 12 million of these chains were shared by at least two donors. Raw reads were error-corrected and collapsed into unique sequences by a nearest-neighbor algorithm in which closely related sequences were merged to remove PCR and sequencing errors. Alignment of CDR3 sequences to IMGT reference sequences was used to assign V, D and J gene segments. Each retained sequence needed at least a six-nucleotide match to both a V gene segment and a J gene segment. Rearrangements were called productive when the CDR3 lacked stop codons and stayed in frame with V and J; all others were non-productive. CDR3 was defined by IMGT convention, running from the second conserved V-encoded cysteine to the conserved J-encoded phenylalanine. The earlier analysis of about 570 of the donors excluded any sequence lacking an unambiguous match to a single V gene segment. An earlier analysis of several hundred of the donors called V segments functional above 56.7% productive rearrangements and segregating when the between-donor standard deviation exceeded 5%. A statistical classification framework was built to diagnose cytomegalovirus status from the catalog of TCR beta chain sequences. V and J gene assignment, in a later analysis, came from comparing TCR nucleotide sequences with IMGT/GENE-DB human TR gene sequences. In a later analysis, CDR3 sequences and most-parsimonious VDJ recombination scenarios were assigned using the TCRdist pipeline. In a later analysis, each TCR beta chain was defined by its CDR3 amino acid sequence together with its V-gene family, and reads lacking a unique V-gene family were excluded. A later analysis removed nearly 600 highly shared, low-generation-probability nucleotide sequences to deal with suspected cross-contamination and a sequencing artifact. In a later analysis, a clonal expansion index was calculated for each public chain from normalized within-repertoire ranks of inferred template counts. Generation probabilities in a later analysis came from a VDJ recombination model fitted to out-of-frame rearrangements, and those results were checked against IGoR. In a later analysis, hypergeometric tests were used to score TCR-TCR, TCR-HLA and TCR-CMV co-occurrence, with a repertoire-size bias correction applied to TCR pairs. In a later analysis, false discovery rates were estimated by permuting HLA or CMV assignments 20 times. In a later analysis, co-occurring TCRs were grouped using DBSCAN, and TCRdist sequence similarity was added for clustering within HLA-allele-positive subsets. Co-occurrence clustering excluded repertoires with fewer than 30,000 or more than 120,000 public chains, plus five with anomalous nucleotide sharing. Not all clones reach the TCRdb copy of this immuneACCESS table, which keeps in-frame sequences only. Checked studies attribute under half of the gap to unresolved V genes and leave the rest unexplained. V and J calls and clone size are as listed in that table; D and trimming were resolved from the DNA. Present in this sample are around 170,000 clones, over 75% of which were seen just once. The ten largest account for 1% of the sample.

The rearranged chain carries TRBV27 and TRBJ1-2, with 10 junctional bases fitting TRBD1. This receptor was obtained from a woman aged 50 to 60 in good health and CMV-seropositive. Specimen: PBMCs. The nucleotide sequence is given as TGTGCCAGCAGTTTATCGGGACAGGGGATCAACTATGGCTACACCTTC. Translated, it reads CASSLSGQGINYGYTF.